This TCR beta chain stems from a study of CD8 T cells in ankylosing spondylitis. Whole-study findings and limits: There was a TCR beta motif, made of 7 or 8 highly homologous variants, that appeared characteristic of ankylosing spondylitis blood. From matched ankylosing spondylitis synovial fluid, disease-linked clones were reportedly recovered at significantly enriched levels. Peripheral blood held disease-linked clones only at relatively low frequency, and these were CD8+.

The germline V gene has CDR1 DFQATT and CDR2 SNEGSKA (reference sequence). Trimming took 0 bases from V and 1 from J, leaving 12 bases between them. This CDR3 contains 15 residues. A remark on this clonotype: Its specificity is unknown.

One entry per CDR3 protein, called by TCRdb with MiXCR from the 5' RACE reads. The sample has about 160,000 distinct CDR3 sequences, approximately 20% seen once. This clonotype was sampled from a male donor with ankylosing spondylitis or in good health (not recorded which). Sequencing used blood, either unsorted or a sorted T cell fraction (not recorded which). V gene TRBV20-1 combines with J gene TRBJ1-1; unclear D gene. DNA for the CDR3: TGCAGTGCTAGAGATATGAGGTGGGAGAACACTGAAGCTTTCTTT. Translation gives CSARDMRWENTEAFF.